The rows below give T cell receptor beta chains drawn from one sample of a study of T cell responses to AZD1222 COVID-19 vaccine. The method was immunoSEQ multiplex PCR; TCRdb's version includes in-frame clones alone and lacks a portion of them. The sample has approximately 150,000 clones; just over 90% are singletons. This material consisted of peripheral blood, taken on day 0 of MenACWY control vaccination. The receptor source for this set is an adult in good health. CDR3s include the opening cysteine and the closing phenylalanine or tryptophan. The order of the fields is clone size, D gene, J gene, V gene, CDR3 DNA, CDR3 protein. A D gene is named only where the DNA matches it firmly. Clone size is shown for a subset of rows, as once, few, many or a class of expanded clone.

NA	NA	TRBJ1-5	TRBV6-5	TGTGCCAGCAGTCCATATGGAGGGGCTGATCAGCCCCAGCATTTT	CASSPYGGADQPQHF
NA	NA	TRBJ1-2	TRBV25-1	TGTGCCAGCAGTTCTGCAGGGGCGCGAGGCTACACCTTC	CASSSAGARGYTF
NA	NA	TRBJ2-7	TRBV2	TGTGCCAGCAGTGAGGCCGCCAGGCAGCAGTACTTC	CASSEAARQQYF
NA	TRBD1	TRBJ1-3	TRBV5-1	TGCGCCAGCAGTGGACAGGGGATTGGAAACACCATATATTTT	CASSGQGIGNTIYF
NA	TRBD1	TRBJ1-4	TRBV10-2	TGCGCCAGCACTAGGGGGCCACGGGGGGAAAAACTGTTTTTT	CASTRGPRGEKLFF
NA	NA	TRBJ2-1	TRBV30	TGTGCCTGGAGTTGGAATGAGCAGTTCTTC	CAWSWNEQFF
NA	NA	TRBJ1-5	TRBV24-1	TGTGCCACCGGGCAGGGCGGCAATCAGCCCCAGCATTTT	CATGQGGNQPQHF
NA	TRBD1	TRBJ2-7	TRBV10-3	TGTGCCATCGGGACAGGGGGCTGGGGCGAGCAGTACTTC	CAIGTGGWGEQYF
NA	NA	TRBJ2-7	TRBV6-5	TGTGCCAGCAGTTTTTCGACCGAGCAGTACTTC	CASSFSTEQYF
NA	TRBD1	TRBJ1-4	TRBV27	TGTGCCAGCAGTTTATCGATACAGGGGCCGTTTAGTAAGGAAAAACTGTTTTTT	CASSLSIQGPFSKEKLFF
NA	NA	TRBJ2-3	TRBV7-8	TGTGCCAGCAGCTTAGATTTAAGTGCAGATACGCAGTATTTT	CASSLDLSADTQYF
few	NA	TRBJ2-1	TRBV9	TGTGCCAGCAGCGTAGAGGACTCGGTGTCGGATGAGCAGTTCTTC	CASSVEDSVSDEQFF
once	NA	TRBJ2-7	TRBV4-3	TGCGCCAGCAGCCAGTACTTTACTAGCCCTTCCCGCTACGAGCAGTACTTC	CASSQYFTSPSRYEQYF
NA	TRBD1	TRBJ2-3	TRBV19	TGTGCCAGTAGGGCCGGGACAGGAGTTTTATCAGATACGCAGTATTTT	CASRAGTGVLSDTQYF